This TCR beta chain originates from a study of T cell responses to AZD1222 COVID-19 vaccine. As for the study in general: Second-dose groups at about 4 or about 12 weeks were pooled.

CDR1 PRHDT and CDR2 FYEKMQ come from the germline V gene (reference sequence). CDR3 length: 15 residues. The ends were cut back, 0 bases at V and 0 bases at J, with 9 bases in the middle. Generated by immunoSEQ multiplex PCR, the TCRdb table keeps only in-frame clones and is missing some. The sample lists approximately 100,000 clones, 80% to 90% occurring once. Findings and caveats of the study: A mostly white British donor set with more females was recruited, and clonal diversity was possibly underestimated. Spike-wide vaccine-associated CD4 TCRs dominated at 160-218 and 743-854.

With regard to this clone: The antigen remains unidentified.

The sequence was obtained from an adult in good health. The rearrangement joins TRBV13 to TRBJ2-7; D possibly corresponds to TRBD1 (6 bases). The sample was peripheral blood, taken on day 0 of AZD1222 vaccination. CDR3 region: CASSLGGANSYEQYF. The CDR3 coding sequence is TGTGCCAGCAGCTTAGGGGGGGCCAACTCCTACGAGCAGTACTTC.